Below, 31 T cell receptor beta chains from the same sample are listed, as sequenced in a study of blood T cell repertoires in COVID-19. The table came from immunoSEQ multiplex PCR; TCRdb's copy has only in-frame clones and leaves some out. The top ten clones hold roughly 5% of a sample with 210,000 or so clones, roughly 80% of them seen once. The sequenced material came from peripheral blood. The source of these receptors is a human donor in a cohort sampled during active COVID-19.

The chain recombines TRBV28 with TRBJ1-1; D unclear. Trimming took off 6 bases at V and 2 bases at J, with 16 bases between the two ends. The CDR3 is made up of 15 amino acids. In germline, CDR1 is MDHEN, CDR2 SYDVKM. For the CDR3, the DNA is TGTGCCAGCAGCTCACTCGGGGATCAAAACACTGAAGCTTTCTTT. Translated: CASSSLGDQNTEAFF.

CDR3 sequence: CASSSGFLRETQYF. The CDR3 nucleotides are TGTGCCAGCAGCTCAGGGTTTTTGAGAGAGACCCAGTACTTC. The chain uses TRBV7-2 and TRBJ2-5, with D tentatively TRBD1 (5 bases). CDR1 is SGHTA, CDR2 FQGNSA, per germline. The CDR3 loop spans 14 amino acids. With 4 bases removed from V and 4 bases from J, the gap between germline ends came to 13 bases. The entire variable domain, with the rest obtained from reference TRBV7-2 and TRBJ2-5, is as follows: GAGVSQSPSNKVTEKGKDVELRCDPISGHTALYWYRQSLGQGLEFLIYFQGNSAPDKSGLPSDRFSAERTGGSVSTLTIQRTQQEDSAVYLCASSSGFLRETQYFGPGTRLLVL.

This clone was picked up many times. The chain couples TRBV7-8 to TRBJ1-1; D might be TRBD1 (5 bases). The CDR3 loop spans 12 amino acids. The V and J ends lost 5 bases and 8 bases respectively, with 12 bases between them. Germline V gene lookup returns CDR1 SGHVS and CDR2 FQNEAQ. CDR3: CASSGSRTEAFF. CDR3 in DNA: TGTGCCAGCAGCGGATCCCGGACAGAAGCTTTCTTT.

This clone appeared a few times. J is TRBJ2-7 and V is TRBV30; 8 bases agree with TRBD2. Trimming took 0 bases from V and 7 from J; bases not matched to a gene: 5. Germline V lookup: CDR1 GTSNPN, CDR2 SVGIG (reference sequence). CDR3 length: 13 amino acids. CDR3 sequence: CAWSVGTSLEQYF. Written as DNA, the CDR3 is TGTGCCTGGAGTGTGGGGACTAGTTTGGAGCAGTACTTC.

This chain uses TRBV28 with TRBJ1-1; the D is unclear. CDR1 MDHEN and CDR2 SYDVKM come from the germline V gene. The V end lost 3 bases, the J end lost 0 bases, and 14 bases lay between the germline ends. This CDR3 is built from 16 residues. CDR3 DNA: TGTGCCAGCAGTTTTAATGAGGGCAGCATGAACACTGAAGCTTTCTTT. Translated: CASSFNEGSMNTEAFF.

The CDR3, as DNA: TGTGCCAGCAGCCCACCGGGGAGGGCGGAGACCCAGTACTTC. Translated: CASSPPGRAETQYF. This chain joins TRBV6-2 or TRBV6-3 and TRBJ2-5, with 7 bases identical to TRBD2. The CDR3 runs to 14 residues. Germline values: CDR1 MNHEY, CDR2 SVGEGT. Trimming at V came to 6 bases and at J to 5 bases, leaving 9 bases not matched to a gene.

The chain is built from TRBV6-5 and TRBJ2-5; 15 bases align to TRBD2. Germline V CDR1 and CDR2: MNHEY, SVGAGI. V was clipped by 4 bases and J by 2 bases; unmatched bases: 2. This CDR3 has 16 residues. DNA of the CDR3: TGTGCCAGCAGTTTCGGACTAGCGGGAGGGCAAGAGACCCAGTACTTC. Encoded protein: CASSFGLAGGQETQYF.

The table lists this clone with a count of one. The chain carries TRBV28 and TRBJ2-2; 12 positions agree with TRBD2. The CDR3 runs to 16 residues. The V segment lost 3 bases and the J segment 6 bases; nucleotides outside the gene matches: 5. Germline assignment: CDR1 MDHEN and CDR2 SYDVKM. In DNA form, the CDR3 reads TGTGCCAGCAGTTTCTCTAGCGGGAGGGCCCCCGGGGAGCTGTTTTTT. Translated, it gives CASSFSSGRAPGELFF.

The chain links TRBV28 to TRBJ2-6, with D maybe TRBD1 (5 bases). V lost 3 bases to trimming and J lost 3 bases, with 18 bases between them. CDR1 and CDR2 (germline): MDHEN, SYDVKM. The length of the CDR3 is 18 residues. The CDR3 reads CASSLIQGRSGGANVLTF. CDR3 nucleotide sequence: TGTGCCAGCAGTTTGATTCAGGGCCGCTCTGGTGGGGCCAACGTCCTGACTTTC.

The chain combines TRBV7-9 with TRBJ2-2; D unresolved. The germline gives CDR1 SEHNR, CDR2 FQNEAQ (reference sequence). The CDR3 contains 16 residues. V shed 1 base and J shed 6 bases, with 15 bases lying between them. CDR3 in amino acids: CASSLVVPRSPGELFF. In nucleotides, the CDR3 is TGTGCCAGCAGCTTAGTGGTCCCTAGATCGCCCGGGGAGCTGTTTTTT.

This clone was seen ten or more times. The CDR3 coding sequence is TGTGCCAGCAAGGCCGGGGCTGAAGCTTTCTTT. Translated: CASKAGAEAFF. V usage is TRBV5-4 and J usage is TRBJ1-1, with D hard to call. The CDR3 covers 11 residues. Between the trimmed V and J ends, which lost 6 bases and 6 bases, there was a span of 9 bases. Germline CDR1 is SGHNT and CDR2 is YYREEE (reference sequence).

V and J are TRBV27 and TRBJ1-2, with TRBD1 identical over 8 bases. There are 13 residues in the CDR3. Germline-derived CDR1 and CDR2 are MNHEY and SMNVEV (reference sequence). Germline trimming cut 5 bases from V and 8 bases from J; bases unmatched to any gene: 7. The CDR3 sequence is CASSPWDRKGYTF. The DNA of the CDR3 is TGTGCCAGCAGTCCTTGGGACAGGAAAGGCTACACCTTC.

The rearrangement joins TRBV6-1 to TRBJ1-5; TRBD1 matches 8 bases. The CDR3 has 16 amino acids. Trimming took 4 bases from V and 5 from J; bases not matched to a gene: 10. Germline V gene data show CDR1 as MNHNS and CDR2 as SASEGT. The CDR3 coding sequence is TGTGCCAGCAGTGCAACCAGGGGGCTCAAGGATCAGCCCCAGCATTTT. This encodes CASSATRGLKDQPQHF.

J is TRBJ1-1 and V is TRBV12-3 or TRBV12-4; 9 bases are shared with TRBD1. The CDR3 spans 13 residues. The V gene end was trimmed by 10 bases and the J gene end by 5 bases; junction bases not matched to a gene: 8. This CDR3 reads CATRDREGTEAFF. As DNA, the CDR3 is TGTGCCACTCGGGACAGGGAGGGGACTGAAGCTTTCTTT.

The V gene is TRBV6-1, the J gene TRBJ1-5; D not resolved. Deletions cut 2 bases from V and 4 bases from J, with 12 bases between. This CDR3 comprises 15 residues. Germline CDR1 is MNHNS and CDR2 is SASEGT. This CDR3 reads CASSEMARSNQPQHF. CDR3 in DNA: TGTGCCAGCAGTGAAATGGCCAGGTCAAATCAGCCCCAGCATTTT.

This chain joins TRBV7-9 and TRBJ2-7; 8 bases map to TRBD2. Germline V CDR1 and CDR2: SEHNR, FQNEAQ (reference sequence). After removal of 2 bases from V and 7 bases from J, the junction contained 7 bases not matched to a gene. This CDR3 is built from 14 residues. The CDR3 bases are TGTGCCAGCAGCTTACGGGCGGGAGGAGGGGAGCAGTACTTC. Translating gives CASSLRAGGGEQYF.

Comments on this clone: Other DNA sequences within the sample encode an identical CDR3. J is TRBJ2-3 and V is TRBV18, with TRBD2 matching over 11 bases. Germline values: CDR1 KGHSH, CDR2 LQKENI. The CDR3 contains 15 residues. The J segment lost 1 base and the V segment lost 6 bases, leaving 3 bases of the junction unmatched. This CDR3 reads CASSPGLAGTDTQYF. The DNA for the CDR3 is TGTGCCAGCTCCCCGGGACTAGCGGGCACAGATACGCAGTATTTT.

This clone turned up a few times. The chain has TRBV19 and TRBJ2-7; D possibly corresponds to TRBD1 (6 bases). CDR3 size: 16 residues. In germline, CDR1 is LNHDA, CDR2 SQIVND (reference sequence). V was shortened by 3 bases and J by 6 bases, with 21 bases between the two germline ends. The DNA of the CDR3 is TGTGCCAGTAGTATGGTCGGCGGAAGTGGGGGCCTCGAGCAGTACTTC. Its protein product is CASSMVGGSGGLEQYF.

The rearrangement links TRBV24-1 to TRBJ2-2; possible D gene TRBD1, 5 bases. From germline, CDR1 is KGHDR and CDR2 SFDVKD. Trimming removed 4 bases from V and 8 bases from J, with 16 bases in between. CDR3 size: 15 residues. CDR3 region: CATSEIGQEEGELFF. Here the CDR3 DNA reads TGTGCCACCAGTGAGATAGGACAAGAGGAAGGGGAGCTGTTTTTT.

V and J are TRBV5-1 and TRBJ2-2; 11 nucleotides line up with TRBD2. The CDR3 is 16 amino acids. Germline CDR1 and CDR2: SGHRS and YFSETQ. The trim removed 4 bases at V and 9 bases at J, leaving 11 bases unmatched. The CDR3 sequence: CASSEISGRADRELFF. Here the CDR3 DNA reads TGCGCCAGCAGCGAGATTAGCGGGAGGGCAGACAGGGAGCTGTTTTTT.

Written as DNA, the CDR3 is TGTGCCAGTAGTCCTGGACTAGCGGGAGGGTTGCCCGGGGAGCTGTTTTTT. This translates into CASSPGLAGGLPGELFF. The chain employs TRBV19 and TRBJ2-2; 15 bases fit TRBD2. The CDR3 extends over 17 amino acids. V lost 5 bases, J lost 6 bases, and 7 bases stayed unmatched. Germline V lookup: CDR1 LNHDA, CDR2 SQIVND (reference sequence). Complete variable domain (other parts from reference TRBV19 and TRBJ2-2): DGGITQSPKYLFRKEGQNVTLSCEQNLNHDAMYWYRQDPGQGLRLIYYSQIVNDFQKGDIAEGYSVSREKKESFPLTVTSAQKNPTAFYLCASSPGLAGGLPGELFFGEGSRLTVL.

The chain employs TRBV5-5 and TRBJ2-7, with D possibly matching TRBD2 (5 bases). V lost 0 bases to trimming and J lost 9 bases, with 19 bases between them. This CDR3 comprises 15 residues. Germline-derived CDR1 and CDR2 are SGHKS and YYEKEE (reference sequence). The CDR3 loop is CASSLEGGSESGQYF. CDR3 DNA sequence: TGTGCCAGCAGCTTGGAGGGCGGGTCTGAATCAGGGCAGTACTTC.

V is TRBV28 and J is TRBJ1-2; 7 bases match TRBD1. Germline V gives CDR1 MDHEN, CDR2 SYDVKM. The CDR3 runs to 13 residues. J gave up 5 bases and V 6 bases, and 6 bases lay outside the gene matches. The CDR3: CASSPGQQYGYTF. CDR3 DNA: TGTGCCAGCAGCCCGGGACAGCAATATGGCTACACCTTC.

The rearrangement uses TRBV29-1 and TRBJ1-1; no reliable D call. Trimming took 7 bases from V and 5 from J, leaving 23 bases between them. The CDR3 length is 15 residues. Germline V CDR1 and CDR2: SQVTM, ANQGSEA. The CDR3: CSALPLVGVKTEAFF. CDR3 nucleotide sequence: TGCAGCGCTCTTCCGTTAGTCGGGGTAAAGACTGAAGCTTTCTTT.

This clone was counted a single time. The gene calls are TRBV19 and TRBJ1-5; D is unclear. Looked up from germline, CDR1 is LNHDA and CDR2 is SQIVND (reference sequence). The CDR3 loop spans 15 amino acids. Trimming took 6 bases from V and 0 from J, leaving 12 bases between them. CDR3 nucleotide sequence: TGTGCCAGTAGCCTAGCGAGTTATAGCAATCAGCCCCAGCATTTT. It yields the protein CASSLASYSNQPQHF.

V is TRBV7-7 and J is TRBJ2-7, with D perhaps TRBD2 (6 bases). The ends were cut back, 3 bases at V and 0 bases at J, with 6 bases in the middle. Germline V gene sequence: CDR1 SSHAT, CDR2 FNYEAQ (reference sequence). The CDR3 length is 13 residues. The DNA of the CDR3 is TGTGCCAGCAGCTTCGGGAGCTCCTACGAGCAGTACTTC. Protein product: CASSFGSSYEQYF.

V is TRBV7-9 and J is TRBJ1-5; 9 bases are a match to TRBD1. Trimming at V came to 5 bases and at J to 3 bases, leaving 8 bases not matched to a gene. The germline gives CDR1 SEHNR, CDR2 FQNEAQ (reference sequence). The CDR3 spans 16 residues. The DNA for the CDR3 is TGTGCCAGCAGCCCGGGGACAGGGATCATCAATCAGCCCCAGCATTTT. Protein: CASSPGTGIINQPQHF.

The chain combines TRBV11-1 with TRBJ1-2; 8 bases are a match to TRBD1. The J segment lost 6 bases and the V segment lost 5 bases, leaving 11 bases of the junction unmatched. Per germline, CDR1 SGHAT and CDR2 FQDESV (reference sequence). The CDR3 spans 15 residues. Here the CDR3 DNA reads TGTGCCAGCAGCGGCGGACAGGGCATGCGAGATGGCTACACCTTC. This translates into CASSGGQGMRDGYTF.

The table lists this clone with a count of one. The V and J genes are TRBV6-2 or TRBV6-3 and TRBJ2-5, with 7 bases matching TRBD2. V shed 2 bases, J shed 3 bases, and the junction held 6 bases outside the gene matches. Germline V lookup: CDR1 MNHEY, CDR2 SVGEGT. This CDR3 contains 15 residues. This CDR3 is CASSYVGLGKETQYF. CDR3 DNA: TGTGCCAGCAGTTACGTAGGACTAGGGAAAGAGACCCAGTACTTC.

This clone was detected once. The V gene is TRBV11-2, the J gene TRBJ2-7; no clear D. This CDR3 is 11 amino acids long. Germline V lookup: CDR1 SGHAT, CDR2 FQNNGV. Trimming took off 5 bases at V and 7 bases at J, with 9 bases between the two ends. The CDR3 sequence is CASSPRFEQYF. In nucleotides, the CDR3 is TGTGCCAGCAGCCCCCGGTTTGAGCAGTACTTC.

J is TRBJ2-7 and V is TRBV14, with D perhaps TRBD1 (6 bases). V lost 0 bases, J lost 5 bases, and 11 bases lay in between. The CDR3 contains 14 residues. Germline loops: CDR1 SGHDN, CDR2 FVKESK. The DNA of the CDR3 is TGTGCCAGCAGCCAAGATCGACAGGTAAACGAGCAGTACTTC. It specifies CASSQDRQVNEQYF.